This T cell receptor (beta chain) was sequenced during a study of T cell responses to AZD1222 COVID-19 vaccine. About the research overall: Analyses pooled second doses at about 4 or about 12 weeks.

TCRdb keeps only in-frame clones here, not all; method: immunoSEQ multiplex PCR. The table shows roughly 150,000 clones, with about 89% occurring only once. This clone was counted only a few times. This CDR3 has 16 residues. The V end was cut by 5 bases, the J end by 5 bases, with 22 bases between. Germline V gene data show CDR1 as SEHNR and CDR2 as FQNEAQ (reference sequence). The source is an adult in good health. This chain connects TRBV7-9 to TRBJ2-7; D ambiguous. Sequenced material: peripheral blood, taken on day 0 of AZD1222 vaccination. The CDR3 DNA reads TGTGCCAGCAGCGTCAACCCCCGGGCCCAAGGGAACGAGCAGTACTTC. Its translation is CASSVNPRAQGNEQYF.